This TCR beta chain was profiled in a study of T cells after yellow fever vaccination. With V trimmed by 4 bases and J by 8 bases, 16 bases remained unmatched. This CDR3 has 18 amino acids. TCRdb processed the 5' RACE reads anew with MiXCR; each CDR3 protein has one entry. The data show about 550,000 distinct CDR3 sequences, 19% seen once. The receptor was derived from a man aged 25 to 45 who received the YFV17D yellow fever vaccine. Sequenced here: PBMCs, sampled 15 days after the yellow fever booster vaccination. The rearrangement joins TRBV12-3 or TRBV12-4 to TRBJ2-1; 11 bases agree with TRBD2. This CDR3 reads CASSSSASISGRGYEQFF. The CDR3, as DNA: TGTGCCAGCAGTTCCAGCGCGAGTATTAGCGGGAGGGGCTATGAGCAGTTCTTC.